Here is one T cell receptor beta chain with its context. The antigen is unknown. The sample originates from a study of T cell responses to AZD1222 COVID-19 vaccine. Whole-study findings and limits: The number of AZD1222 recipients seropositive at baseline was only six.

Repertoires were generated with immunoSEQ multiplex PCR, while TCRdb's copy carries only in-frame clones and drops some. The sample records 150,000 to 200,000 clones, 80% to 90% being singletons. V gave up 4 bases and J gave up 0 bases, with 10 bases separating them. There are 13 residues in the CDR3. The germline V gene has CDR1 SQVTM and CDR2 ANQGSEA. This chain links TRBV29-1 with TRBJ2-7; the D gene is possibly TRBD2 (5 bases). This receptor was obtained from an adult in good health. Sequenced here: peripheral blood, sampled on day 0 of MenACWY control vaccination. The CDR3 DNA reads TGCAGCGTTGTCGGGGTTCCCTCCTACGAGCAGTACTTC. Encoded protein: CSVVGVPSYEQYF.